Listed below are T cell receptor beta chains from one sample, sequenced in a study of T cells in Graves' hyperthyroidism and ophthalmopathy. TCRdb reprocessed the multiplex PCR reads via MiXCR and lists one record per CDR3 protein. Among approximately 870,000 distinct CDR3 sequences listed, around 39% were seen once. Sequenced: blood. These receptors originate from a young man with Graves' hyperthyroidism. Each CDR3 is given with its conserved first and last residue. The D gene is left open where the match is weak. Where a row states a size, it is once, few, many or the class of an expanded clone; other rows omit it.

CDR3: CASSYAEGYEQYF
DNA: TGTGCCAGCAGTTACGCTGAGGGGTACGAGCAGTACTTC
J: TRBJ2-7
V: TRBV6-6
size: -
D: -

CDR3: CSARREGSGYEQYF
DNA: TGCAGTGCTAGGCGGGAAGGGAGTGGCTACGAGCAGTACTTC
J: TRBJ2-7
V: TRBV20-1
size: few
D: -

CDR3: CASIRTPYSNQPQHF
DNA: TGTGCCAGTATAAGGACGCCATATAGCAATCAGCCCCAGCATTTT
J: TRBJ1-5
V: TRBV19
size: many
D: -

CDR3: CASSRAGLGETQYF
DNA: TGTGCCAGTAGCCGGGCGGGGCTCGGAGAGACCCAGTACTTC
J: TRBJ2-5
V: TRBV19
size: few
D: -

CDR3: CASNNLDSLTYSNQPQHF
DNA: TGTGCCAGTAATAACCTGGACAGTTTAACTTATAGCAATCAGCCCCAGCATTTT
J: TRBJ1-5
V: TRBV19
size: once
D: -

CDR3: CASSSSDSRPYEQYF
DNA: TGTGCCAGCAGCTCCTCAGATAGCCGTCCCTACGAGCAGTACTTC
J: TRBJ2-7
V: TRBV11-2
size: -
D: -

CDR3: CSLDTNQPQHF
DNA: TGCAGCTTGGACACGAATCAGCCCCAGCATTTT
J: TRBJ1-5
V: TRBV29-1
size: -
D: -

CDR3: CASSQEGQETYEQYF
DNA: TGTGCCAGCAGCCAAGAGGGTCAAGAAACCTACGAGCAGTACTTC
J: TRBJ2-7
V: TRBV4-2
size: few
D: -

CDR3: CASSLGPNSNQPQHF
DNA: TGTGCCAGCAGCTTAGGTCCAAATAGCAATCAGCCCCAGCATTTT
J: TRBJ1-5
V: TRBV7-8
size: many
D: -

CDR3: CASSMDKYRVDQPQHF
DNA: TGTGCCAGTAGTATGGATAAGTACAGGGTGGATCAGCCCCAGCATTTT
J: TRBJ1-5
V: TRBV19
size: -
D: -

CDR3: CASSFQKETQYF
DNA: TGTGCCAGCAGTTTCCAGAAAGAGACCCAGTACTTC
J: TRBJ2-5
V: TRBV2
size: many
D: -

CDR3: CASSLGVQMETQYF
DNA: TGCGCCAGCAGCCTTGGGGTCCAGATGGAGACCCAGTACTTC
J: TRBJ2-5
V: TRBV5-1
size: few
D: -

CDR3: CATSRGDRNQPQHF
DNA: TGTGCCACCAGTCGGGGGGACCGCAATCAGCCCCAGCATTTT
J: TRBJ1-5
V: TRBV15
size: many
D: -

CDR3: CASSKRARQGTGGGYTF
DNA: TGTGCCAGCAGTAAAAGGGCCCGACAGGGTACGGGTGGTGGCTACACCTTC
J: TRBJ1-2
V: TRBV2
size: many
D: TRBD1

CDR3: CSTEGLMENSPLHF
DNA: TGCAGTACTGAGGGCCTCATGGAGAATTCACCCCTCCACTTT
J: TRBJ1-6
V: TRBV20-1
size: -
D: -

CDR3: CASSLGFQDPTDTQYF
DNA: TGTGCCAGCAGCTTAGGTTTCCAGGATCCCACAGATACGCAGTATTTT
J: TRBJ2-3
V: TRBV7-9
size: once
D: -

CDR3: CASSRQGERADEQYF
DNA: TGCGCCAGCAGCCGACAGGGAGAAAGGGCCGACGAGCAGTACTTC
J: TRBJ2-7
V: TRBV5-1
size: -
D: TRBD1

CDR3: CASSPVLHATYEQYF
DNA: TGTGCCAGCAGCCCAGTCTTACATGCCACCTACGAGCAGTACTTC
J: TRBJ2-7
V: TRBV5-6
size: few
D: -

CDR3: CASSPRAIEDGYTF
DNA: TGCGCCAGCAGCCCCAGGGCGATCGAGGACGGCTACACCTTC
J: TRBJ1-2
V: TRBV5-1
size: many
D: -

CDR3: CASSWAGGITGELFF
DNA: TGCGCCAGCAGCTGGGCAGGGGGTATCACCGGGGAGCTGTTTTTT
J: TRBJ2-2
V: TRBV5-1
size: -
D: TRBD1

CDR3: CASSVAPGTGNYGYTF
DNA: TGTGCCAGCAGCGTAGCCCCCGGGACAGGGAACTATGGCTACACCTTC
J: TRBJ1-2
V: TRBV9
size: many
D: TRBD1

CDR3: CASSLGDNVLTF
DNA: TGCGCCAGCAGCTTGGGGGACAACGTCCTGACTTTC
J: TRBJ2-6
V: TRBV5-1
size: many
D: -

CDR3: CASSQPNLEKLFF
DNA: TGTGCCAGCAGCCAACCCAACCTCGAAAAACTGTTTTTT
J: TRBJ1-4
V: TRBV7-2
size: few
D: -

CDR3: CSARQAVYEQYF
DNA: TGCAGTGCTAGACAGGCTGTCTACGAGCAGTACTTC
J: TRBJ2-7
V: TRBV20-1
size: many
D: -

CDR3: CASSQEQGTEQYF
DNA: TGCGCCAGCAGCCAAGAACAGGGGACCGAGCAGTACTTC
J: TRBJ2-7
V: TRBV4-1
size: -
D: TRBD1

CDR3: CSARGHLNTGELFF
DNA: TGCAGTGCTAGAGGACACTTGAACACCGGGGAGCTGTTTTTT
J: TRBJ2-2
V: TRBV20-1
size: few
D: -

CDR3: CSAREGTSGGGETQYF
DNA: TGCAGTGCTAGAGAGGGGACTAGCGGGGGAGGAGAGACCCAGTACTTC
J: TRBJ2-5
V: TRBV20-1
size: many
D: TRBD2

CDR3: CATSRDKNTEAFF
DNA: TGTGCCACCAGCAGAGATAAGAACACTGAAGCTTTCTTT
J: TRBJ1-1
V: TRBV15
size: many
D: -

CDR3: CASSLADRGTTEAFF
DNA: TGTGCCAGCAGCTTGGCCGACAGGGGAACAACTGAAGCTTTCTTT
J: TRBJ1-1
V: TRBV5-6
size: -
D: TRBD1

CDR3: CASSASGPYEQYF
DNA: TGCGCCAGCTCCGCATCAGGACCCTACGAGCAGTACTTC
J: TRBJ2-7
V: TRBV5-1
size: -
D: -

CDR3: CASSLQQAGVEETQYF
DNA: TGTGCCAGCAGTCTACAACAGGCAGGGGTTGAGGAGACCCAGTACTTC
J: TRBJ2-5
V: TRBV12-3/TRBV12-4
size: -
D: -

CDR3: CASSLRGSPSYEQYF
DNA: TGTGCCAGCAGTTTAAGAGGGTCCCCCTCCTACGAGCAGTACTTC
J: TRBJ2-7
V: TRBV2
size: -
D: -

CDR3: CASRWTSLNTGELFF
DNA: TGTGCCAGCAGGTGGACTAGCTTGAACACCGGGGAGCTGTTTTTT
J: TRBJ2-2
V: TRBV2
size: -
D: TRBD2

CDR3: CASSFNNVAGELFF
DNA: TGTGCCAGCAGTTTCAACAACGTGGCCGGGGAGCTGTTTTTT
J: TRBJ2-2
V: TRBV12-3/TRBV12-4
size: few
D: -

CDR3: CSVEDLAGQGGGETQYF
DNA: TGCAGCGTTGAAGATTTAGCGGGACAGGGTGGAGGAGAGACCCAGTACTTC
J: TRBJ2-5
V: TRBV29-1
size: many
D: -

CDR3: CSVEDKEGDEAFF
DNA: TGCAGCGTTGAAGATAAAGAGGGAGATGAAGCTTTCTTT
J: TRBJ1-1
V: TRBV29-1
size: many
D: -

CDR3: CASSYSGPIVSGNTIYF
DNA: TGTGCCAGCAGTTACTCGGGACCGATCGTCTCTGGAAACACCATATATTTT
J: TRBJ1-3
V: TRBV6-5
size: -
D: -

CDR3: CASSDRMGEKLFF
DNA: TGTGCCAGTTCGGACAGGATGGGTGAAAAACTGTTTTTT
J: TRBJ1-4
V: TRBV19
size: many
D: TRBD1

CDR3: CASSIGDRAAFF
DNA: TGTGCCAGTAGTATAGGAGACAGGGCGGCTTTCTTT
J: TRBJ1-1
V: TRBV19
size: many
D: TRBD1

CDR3: CSGTYEQYF
DNA: TGCAGCGGAACCTACGAGCAGTACTTC
J: TRBJ2-7
V: TRBV29-1
size: -
D: -

CDR3: CASSSDDRLAGVLETQYF
DNA: TGTGCCAGCAGCTCCGACGATCGACTAGCGGGAGTTTTAGAGACCCAGTACTTC
J: TRBJ2-5
V: TRBV7-2
size: -
D: TRBD2

CDR3: CGARAGTGNNEQYF
DNA: TGCGGTGCTAGAGCTGGGACAGGGAACAACGAGCAGTACTTC
J: TRBJ2-7
V: TRBV20-1
size: -
D: TRBD1

CDR3: CASSYFIDGISETQYF
DNA: TGTGCCAGCAGTTATTTCATTGACGGGATCTCGGAGACCCAGTACTTC
J: TRBJ2-5
V: TRBV2
size: once
D: -

CDR3: CASSDQDRGTSYGYTF
DNA: TGTGCCAGCAGTGACCAGGACAGGGGGACAAGTTATGGCTACACCTTC
J: TRBJ1-2
V: TRBV6-4
size: -
D: TRBD1